A single sample is the source of the 5 T cell receptor beta chains below, sequenced in a study of OX40 agonist ivuxolimab in advanced cancers. Method: immunoSEQ multiplex PCR; TCRdb's copy keeps in-frame clones and lacks some. This table has 11,000 to 15,000 clones, just under 90% appearing once. Sequences were derived from CD4+ or CD8+ T cells sorted from blood, sampled in a trial of the OX40 agonist ivuxolimab. The receptors derive from an adult with an advanced solid tumor such as melanoma, head and neck, liver or kidney cancer.

This sequence joins TRBV19 and TRBJ1-2; TRBD1 matches at 7 bases. The CDR3 totals 14 residues. Germline CDR1 is LNHDA and CDR2 is SQIVND (reference sequence). V gave up 5 bases and J gave up 4 bases; unmatched junction bases: 7. This chain's CDR3 is CASSDGPGGYGYTF. CDR3 nucleotides: TGTGCCAGTAGTGACGGACCAGGGGGCTATGGCTACACCTTC.

The V gene is TRBV7-3, the J gene TRBJ2-3; 10 bases are a match to TRBD1. This CDR3 contains 14 residues. The germline CDR1 and CDR2 sequences are SGHTA and FQGTGA. The J segment lost 4 bases and the V segment lost 5 bases, leaving 3 bases of the junction unmatched. The CDR3 DNA reads TGTGCCAGCAGCGGGACAGGGGATGCAGATACGCAGTATTTT. Its protein product is CASSGTGDADTQYF.

This chain connects TRBV6-5 to TRBJ2-7, with unresolved D. The CDR3 loop spans 11 amino acids. Trimming removed 6 bases from V and 3 bases from J, with 6 bases in between. CDR1 and CDR2 (germline): MNHEY, SVGAGI. CDR3 nucleotides: TGTGCCAGCAGCCACGACTACGAGCAGTACTTC. This gives the protein CASSHDYEQYF.

The chain carries TRBV2 and TRBJ1-2, with 8 bases fitting TRBD1. The V gene's germline CDR1 is SNHLY and CDR2 FYNNEI. CDR3 length equals 12 residues. V dropped 5 bases and J dropped 4; count of bases not matched to a gene: 0. The CDR3 spells CASSTGGYGYTF. In nucleotides, the CDR3 is TGTGCCAGCAGTACAGGGGGCTATGGCTACACCTTC.

This sequence joins TRBV6-5 and TRBJ1-3, with D unclear. Per germline, CDR1 MNHEY and CDR2 SVGAGI. Trimming pared 2 bases from V and 14 bases from J, leaving 16 bases between. The CDR3 runs 13 residues. The DNA for the CDR3 is TGTGCCAGCAGTTACATTCAGACCGGGCATCTATATTTT. Amino acids: CASSYIQTGHLYF.